This T cell receptor beta chain was recovered during a study of T cells in narcolepsy. Overall study results and limits: Autoreactive clonotypes reportedly recurred in blood of same and different patients, not controls. Some memory CD4+ repertoires had no autoreactive clone sequences. Autoreactive HCRT-specific and TRIB2-specific clonotypes were marked in same-patient CSF-versus-blood CD4+ comparisons.

This CDR3 comprises 15 residues. V gave up 6 bases and J gave up 7 bases, with 18 bases separating them. Looked up from germline, CDR1 is SNHLY and CDR2 is FYNNEI. Only in-frame clones appear in the TCRdb table, and some are missing; sequencing was by immunoSEQ multiplex PCR. Seen here are about 34,000 clones, roughly four fifths observed once, and the top ten hold 2.5%. On this clone: As yet, its antigen is unknown.

This sequence joins TRBV2 and TRBJ1-4; D is uncertain. Sequencing input: CD45RA- memory CD4+ T cells from PBMCs. The receptor comes from a human donor with narcolepsy. Here the CDR3 reads CASRVVTWAVEKLFF. In DNA, the CDR3 is TGTGCCAGCAGGGTAGTGACTTGGGCGGTTGAAAAACTGTTTTTT.